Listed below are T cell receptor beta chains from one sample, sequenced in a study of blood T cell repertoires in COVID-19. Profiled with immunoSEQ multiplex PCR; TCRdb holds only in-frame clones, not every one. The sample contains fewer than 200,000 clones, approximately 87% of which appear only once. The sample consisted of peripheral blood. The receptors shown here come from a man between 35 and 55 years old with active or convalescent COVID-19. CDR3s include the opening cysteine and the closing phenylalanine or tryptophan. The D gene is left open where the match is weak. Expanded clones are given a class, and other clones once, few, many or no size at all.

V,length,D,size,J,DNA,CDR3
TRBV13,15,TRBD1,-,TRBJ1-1,TGTGCCAGCAGCCCGGACAGGGGGTATCACACTGAAGCTTTCTTT,CASSPDRGYHTEAFF
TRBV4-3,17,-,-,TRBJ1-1,TGCGCCAGCAGCCAAGATCCAGGGATGAGTCTGAACACTGAAGCTTTCTTT,CASSQDPGMSLNTEAFF
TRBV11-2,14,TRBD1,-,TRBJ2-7,TGTGCCAGCAGCTCCATACAGGGGCCCTACGAGCAGTACTTC,CASSSIQGPYEQYF
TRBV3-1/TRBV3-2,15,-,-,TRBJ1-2,TGTGCCAGCAGCCCCCTACAGGGCCGCCACTATGGCTACACCTTC,CASSPLQGRHYGYTF
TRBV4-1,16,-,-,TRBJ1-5,TGCGCCAGCAGCGAGCAGGGTCCATCTGACAATCAGCCCCAGCATTTT,CASSEQGPSDNQPQHF
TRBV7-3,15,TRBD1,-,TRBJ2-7,TGTGCCACCCAACCACCGGGACAGGGCTCCTACGAGCAGTACTTC,CATQPPGQGSYEQYF
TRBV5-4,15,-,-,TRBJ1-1,TGTGCCAGCAGCTTGCCCGGCGGCGGAGGGACTGAAGCTTTCTTT,CASSLPGGGGTEAFF
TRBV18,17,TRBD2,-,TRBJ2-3,TGTGCCAGCTCACCAAGGGCTAGCGGGGCCGGGGGAGATACGCAGTATTTT,CASSPRASGAGGDTQYF
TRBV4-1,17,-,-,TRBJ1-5,TGCGCCAGCAGCCAATCTGATCCGGGACTAACCTATCAGCCCCAGCATTTT,CASSQSDPGLTYQPQHF
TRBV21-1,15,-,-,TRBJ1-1,TGTGCCAGCAGCAAAGGAGGAGACCTGAACACTGAAGCTTTCTTT,CASSKGGDLNTEAFF
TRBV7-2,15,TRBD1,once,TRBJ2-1,TGTGCCAGCAGCTCCCAGACAGGGACCTACAATGAGCAGTTCTTC,CASSSQTGTYNEQFF
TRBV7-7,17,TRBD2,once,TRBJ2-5,TGTGCTAGCAGCCCCCGAACTAGCGGGGGGATCCAAGAGACCCAGTACTTC,CASSPRTSGGIQETQYF
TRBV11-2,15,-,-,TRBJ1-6,TGTGCCAGCAGCTTAACAGCATCCTATAATTCACCCCTCCACTTT,CASSLTASYNSPLHF
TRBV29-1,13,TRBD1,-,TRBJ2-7,TGCAGCGTTGCTGAACAGGGGGTTAGCGAGCAGTACTTC,CSVAEQGVSEQYF
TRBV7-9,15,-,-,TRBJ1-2,TGTGCCAGCAGCTTAGGGGGCGCGCAGGACTATGGCTACACCTTC,CASSLGGAQDYGYTF
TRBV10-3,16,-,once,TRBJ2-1,TGTGCCATCAGTGAGCTCACTAGGAGCTCCTACAATGAGCAGTTCTTC,CAISELTRSSYNEQFF
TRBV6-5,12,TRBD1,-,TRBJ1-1,TGTGCCAGCAGTCCTCCGACAGGGAATGCTTTCTTT,CASSPPTGNAFF
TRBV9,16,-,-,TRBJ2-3,TGTGCCAGCAGCGTAGGAGGCGGGACAGGCACAGATACGCAGTATTTT,CASSVGGGTGTDTQYF
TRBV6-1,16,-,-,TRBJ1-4,TGTGCCAGCAGTGAAGAGGTCGGGGGGAATAACGAAAAACTGTTTTTT,CASSEEVGGNNEKLFF
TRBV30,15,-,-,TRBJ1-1,TGTGCCTGGAGCTTCGGTGGGGGGAGGGTTGCTGAAGCTTTCTTT,CAWSFGGGRVAEAFF
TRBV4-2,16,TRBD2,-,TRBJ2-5,TGTGCCAGCAGCCAAGATGGTGGAAGCGGGGGCCAGACCCAGTACTTC,CASSQDGGSGGQTQYF
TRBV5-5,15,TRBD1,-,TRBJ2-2,TGTGCCAGCAGCCGGACAGGGACGAACACCGGGGAGCTGTTTTTT,CASSRTGTNTGELFF
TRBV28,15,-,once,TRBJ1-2,TGTGCCAGCAGTTGGGGTCCGCAGGGCGGTAACGGCTACACCTTC,CASSWGPQGGNGYTF
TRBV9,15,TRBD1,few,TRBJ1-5,TGTGCCAGCAGCGTTGAGGGACAGATCAATCAGCCCCAGCATTTT,CASSVEGQINQPQHF
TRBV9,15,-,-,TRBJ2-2,TGTGCCAGCAGTCCCACGGCGGGGAGGTCCGGGGAGCTGTTTTTT,CASSPTAGRSGELFF
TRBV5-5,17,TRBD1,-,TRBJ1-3,TGTGCCAGCAGCCGTTCTGACAGGGATCGATCTGGAAACACCATATATTTT,CASSRSDRDRSGNTIYF
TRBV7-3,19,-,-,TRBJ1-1,TGTGCCAGCAGCTTAAGGGCGACCGGGGGGGCGAACAGGAACACTGAAGCTTTCTTT,CASSLRATGGANRNTEAFF
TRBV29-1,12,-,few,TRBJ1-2,TGCAGCGTTGAAGAACAGGGCAGGCGCTACACCTTC,CSVEEQGRRYTF